The source of this TCR beta chain is a study of shared clonotypes between healthy human individuals (TCRdb year 2020). Regarding the complete study: Three men and a couple of women, aged 18 to 49 years, made up the cohort. Per donor, three plates each were used for CD4 naive and CD4 memory, two for CD8 naive, and one for CD8 memory. The study deeply sequenced blood TCR repertoires of about 5 healthy adults to estimate repertoire size and the extent of clonotype sharing between individuals. Different laboratories and diverse techniques were used to prepare libraries and sequence TCR repertoires, to increase sequencing depth and limit assay-specific biases. Between about 0.85 and 9.5 billion PBMCs per donor were obtained by leukapheresis.

Of note for this clone: The specificity of this receptor is unknown. There are no base qualities to consult, and no much larger clone falls within one base.

General conclusions and limits of the study: The small number of donors limited the genetic and exposure-history diversity represented. Only blood was sampled, and tissue TCR repertoires likely differ from those in blood. Incomplete sequencing was indicated by rarefaction of sorted-subset datasets, despite the large sequencing depth. Estimated clonotype richness was generally larger for naive than for memory subsets. Clonotypes shared by all four sorted-subset donors showed higher generation probabilities than non-shared clonotypes. Approximately 5% of naive CD4, approximately 3.7% of naive CD8, 2.3% of memory CD4, and 0.4% of memory CD8 clonotypes were shared across four donors. Pairwise subsampling led to the expectation that sequencing depth would affect the degree of clonotype sharing among donors.

Using the deep immunoSEQ assay, TCR CDR3 regions were amplified from genomic DNA by multiplex PCR. Extracted genomic DNA from each cell subset was spread evenly across all wells of several immunoSEQ 96-well plates, with each plate serving as a replicate. For sorted subsets, approximately 190 ng of genomic DNA, equivalent to roughly 30,000 T cell genomes, went into each replicate PCR. Purified libraries were measured with a Qubit 3.0 fluorometer, size-checked on a Bioanalyzer 2100, and measured again with the KAPA Library Quantification kit. Each immunoSEQ 96-well plate was sequenced on its own single-read 150-cycle Illumina NextSeq 550 flow cell. The authors processed their data as follows. Because the immunoSEQ output included only junctional sequences and no quality scores, the filtering could not be the same as the filtering used for full-length reads. Sequences were annotated with PyIR, a Python wrapper for IgBLAST v1.9, using IMGT germline references to assign V/J genes and CDR3. Reads were removed for weak V/J assignments (E-value above 1e-6), missing CDR3, stop codons, out-of-frame junctions, or ambiguous translated residues. V3J clonotypes were defined as sequences sharing an identical inferred V gene, J gene, and CDR3 amino acid sequence. Percentage overlap between repertoires was calculated by dividing the number of shared unique clonotypes by the size of the smaller repertoire. Richness of each repertoire was evaluated using RTK rarefaction, the Chao1 estimator, and Recon v2.1 estimates of unobserved clonotypes. For all TCRbeta clonotypes obtained by the gDNA method from a few donors, generation probabilities were computed with OLGA. Imported from immuneACCESS, the table was reduced by TCRdb to in-frame sequences with V and J called. These copies leave out some clones; in studies compared against another copy, an unresolved V gene accounts for under half, and the cause of the remainder is not known. That table supplies the V and J calls and clone size; D and trimming were determined from the DNA. Present in this sample are fewer than 400,000 clones, around 74% of which were seen just once. About a tenth of the sample is held by the ten biggest clonotypes.

Measured from the cysteine to the phenylalanine, the CDR3 is 13 residues long. The DNA shown is the 39-base CDR3, in frame from base 1. The germline V gene encodes CDR1 LNHDA and CDR2 SQIVND (reference sequence). V and J lose 1 base and 11 bases, and a span of 13 bases separates them. The donors were healthy, HIV-negative adults who had no recently reported acute infections or vaccinations. Only Caucasian adults living in Nashville, Tennessee, USA were represented among the donors. CD4+ T cells were enriched through magnetic negative selection, after which naive cells were positively selected on CD45RA and the remaining negative fraction served as the memory subset. After blood collection by leukapheresis, PBMCs were isolated using Ficoll-Histopaque density gradient centrifugation and then cryopreserved in the vapor phase of liquid nitrogen. Purity and quantity of every magnetically sorted T cell population were checked by analytical flow cytometry. Each sorted fraction had its genomic DNA isolated and then quantified by UV absorbance on a Nanodrop 2000c.

The chain uses TRBV19 and TRBJ2-3, with the D gene call left open. Source material: memory CD4+ T cells sorted from blood. In the paper's terms, the cell subset or site label means: CD45RA-negative fraction. This clonotype originated in a man aged 25-45 years in good health. The bases read TGTGCCAGTAGTATAGGATCCACTTTATGGCAGTATTTT. Its protein is CASSIGSTLWQYF.